Listed below are T cell receptor beta chains from one sample, sequenced in a study of control samples from healthy donors and cancer patients. Sequencing was performed with immunoSEQ multiplex PCR; in TCRdb, only in-frame clones are kept and a portion is missing. This table holds about 9,700 clones, about nine tenths found once. The sequenced sample was PBMCs. The receptors derive from a man aged 60 to 69 with colorectal cancer. Both conserved end residues are part of each CDR3. A D gene is named only where the DNA matches it firmly. Expanded clones are given a class, and other clones once, few, many or no size at all.

>TRBV4-3|TRBD1|TRBJ1-4|once
TGCGCCAGCAGCCAAGAGAGGGGGCTCAGTGAAAAACTGTTTTTT
CASSQERGLSEKLFF
>TRBV29-1|NA|TRBJ2-3|NA
TGCAGCGTGGGGCCCTACAGGGTAGATACGCAGTATTTT
CSVGPYRVDTQYF
>TRBV4-2|NA|TRBJ2-7|NA
TGTGCCAGCAGCCACCCCTCCGGGACTCCAGGGGAGCAGTACTTC
CASSHPSGTPGEQYF
>TRBV19|NA|TRBJ1-5|NA
TGTGCCAGTAGTTCCGGAGCAGTACACAATCAGCCCCAGCATTTT
CASSSGAVHNQPQHF
>TRBV7-2|NA|TRBJ2-7|once
TGTGCCAGCAGCTTAGCATGGAGTACCCACGAGCAGTACTTC
CASSLAWSTHEQYF
>TRBV5-1|NA|TRBJ2-5|once
TGCGCCAGCAGCTTTAGGGTACAAGAGACCCAGTACTTC
CASSFRVQETQYF
>TRBV3-1/TRBV3-2|TRBD1|TRBJ1-1|NA
TGTGCCAGCAGCCAAGATCCAGGGGGCACTGAAGCTTTCTTT
CASSQDPGGTEAFF
>TRBV10-3|NA|TRBJ2-7|NA
TGTGCCACCAATAGCGCCTCCAGCTCCTACGAGCAGTACTTC
CATNSASSSYEQYF
>TRBV7-9|NA|TRBJ1-1|NA
TGTGCCAGCAGCTTTGCAGGATGGGGAGCTTTCTTT
CASSFAGWGAFF
>TRBV10-1|TRBD1|TRBJ2-5|NA
TGCGCCAGCATCCTCCGGGACAGCGAAGAGACCCAGTACTTC
CASILRDSEETQYF
>TRBV28|NA|TRBJ2-7|NA
TGTGCCAGCAGTCCAGGGACATGGGGCTACGAGCAGTACTTC
CASSPGTWGYEQYF
>TRBV5-6|NA|TRBJ1-5|NA
TGTGCCAGCAGCTACGGGACCGCGTATAGCAATCAGCCCCAGCATTTT
CASSYGTAYSNQPQHF
>TRBV28|NA|TRBJ2-7|NA
TGTGCCAGCAGAGCTACAGCCTCCTACGAGCAGTACTTC
CASRATASYEQYF
>TRBV7-3|TRBD1|TRBJ2-6|NA
TGTGCCAGCAGCTTGGGACAGGGGGCTCCCGGGGCCAACGTCCTGACTTTC
CASSLGQGAPGANVLTF
>TRBV7-2|TRBD1|TRBJ2-7|NA
TGTGCCAGCAGCTTAGGCGGGACAGGGATTAGGGAGCAGTACTTC
CASSLGGTGIREQYF
>TRBV15|NA|TRBJ1-5|NA
TGTGCCACCAGCAGAGATAGGGCAGTGGGGGGGGTCAATCAGCCCCAGCATTTT
CATSRDRAVGGVNQPQHF
>TRBV7-2|TRBD2|TRBJ2-7|NA
TGTGCCAGCAGCGTACTCAGCGGGGGGGCCCTCTACGAGCAGTACTTC
CASSVLSGGALYEQYF
>TRBV3-1/TRBV3-2|NA|TRBJ1-6|once
TGTGCCAGCAGCCAACTACGGGCCGGGGGGGGTTCACCCCTCCACTTT
CASSQLRAGGGSPLHF
>TRBV30|NA|TRBJ1-6|NA
TGTGCCTGGAGTGTTAACAATTCACCCCTCCACTTT
CAWSVNNSPLHF
>TRBV7-2|NA|TRBJ2-7|NA
TGTGCCAGCAGCTTAGCTCCCGGAGGGACCTACGAGCAGTACTTC
CASSLAPGGTYEQYF
>TRBV5-4|TRBD1|TRBJ1-2|NA
TGTGCCAGCAGCTTGGACAGGGGGATTGACTATGGCTACACCTTC
CASSLDRGIDYGYTF
>TRBV7-8|NA|TRBJ1-5|NA
TGTGCCAGCAGTGGACAGAGGAGCAATCAGCCCCAGCATTTT
CASSGQRSNQPQHF
>TRBV14|NA|TRBJ1-1|NA
TGTGCCAGCAGCCAAGACCACACCACGAACACTGAAGCTTTCTTT
CASSQDHTTNTEAFF
>TRBV2|TRBD1|TRBJ1-4|few
TGTGCCAGCAGTGATCGGGGGACAGGGGAAAAACTGTTTTTT
CASSDRGTGEKLFF
>TRBV7-2|NA|TRBJ2-5|NA
TGTGCCAGCAGCCCGTCGACTAGTTGGGAGACCCAGTACTTC
CASSPSTSWETQYF
>TRBV10-3|NA|TRBJ2-6|NA
TGTGCCATCAGGGACCCGGCCAACGTCCTGACTTTC
CAIRDPANVLTF
>TRBV27|TRBD2|TRBJ2-7|NA
TGTGCCAGCAGTTTATCGAGGACTAGCGGGGTCCCCTACGAGCAGTACTTC
CASSLSRTSGVPYEQYF
>TRBV15|NA|TRBJ1-2|NA
TGTGCCACCAGCAGAGATAGGTACGGAGATGGCTACACCTTC
CATSRDRYGDGYTF
>TRBV4-3|TRBD2|TRBJ2-3|NA
TGCGCCAGCAGCCCTCGGGAGGCGGGAGGGGCAGATACGCAGTATTTT
CASSPREAGGADTQYF
>TRBV9|NA|TRBJ1-3|NA
TGTGCCAGCAGCGTAGATGAGGGAAACACCATATATTTT
CASSVDEGNTIYF
>TRBV5-4|TRBD1|TRBJ1-2|NA
TGTGCCAGCAGGGCCGGGACAGGGGAGTTCTATGGCTACACCTTC
CASRAGTGEFYGYTF
>TRBV7-8|NA|TRBJ2-7|large
TGTGCCAGCAGCTTAGAACACGGATCCTACGAGCAGTACTTC
CASSLEHGSYEQYF
>TRBV23-1|NA|TRBJ1-4|NA
TGCGCCAGCAGTCAATACTTATCGGGGGCGCCGGTTGATTCCTACGAAAAACTGTTTTTT
CASSQYLSGAPVDSYEKLFF
>TRBV7-9|TRBD2|TRBJ2-3|NA
TGTGCCAGCAGCTCGCGGACTAGCGGGGTAGTTACGCAGTATTTT
CASSSRTSGVVTQYF
>TRBV28|TRBD2|TRBJ2-5|NA
TGTGCCAGCAGTTCACCGGGACTAGCGAAAGAGACCCAGTACTTC
CASSSPGLAKETQYF
>TRBV4-1|TRBD1|TRBJ1-4|NA
TGCGCCAGCGGGCCCGGGACAGGGTACCTCCAACTGTTTTTT
CASGPGTGYLQLFF
>TRBV6-2/TRBV6-3|NA|TRBJ2-5|once
TGTGCCAGCAGTTACCGGGGGGCTAGGGAGACCCAGTACTTC
CASSYRGARETQYF
>TRBV3-1/TRBV3-2|NA|TRBJ2-7|NA
TGTGCCAGCAGCCAAATAGGCGGGGAGCAGTACTTC
CASSQIGGEQYF
>TRBV6-5|NA|TRBJ2-7|NA
TGTGCCAGCAGTTACTCAGCTGGCAGGGTCTCCTACGAGCAGTACTTC
CASSYSAGRVSYEQYF